Listed below are T cell receptor beta chains from one sample, sequenced in a study of neurological immune-mediated disorders. Using its own MiXCR run on the 5' RACE reads, TCRdb lists one record per CDR3 protein. The table records more than 30,000 distinct CDR3 sequences, 4% to 5.5% of them present only once. Sequenced: PBMCs. These receptor sequences come from a man younger than 35 in good health. Each CDR3 is given with its conserved first and last residue. The D gene is left open where the match is weak. A clone size is listed for some rows: how often the clone was seen (once, few, many), or a class if it is expanded.

d_gene: -; abundance: many; j_gene: TRBJ2-5; v_gene: TRBV20-1; CDR3aa: CSARVETQYF; CDR3nt: TGCAGTGCTAGAGTCGAGACCCAGTACTTC
d_gene: -; abundance: many; j_gene: TRBJ2-4; v_gene: TRBV5-1; CDR3aa: CASSFPGADIQYF; CDR3nt: TGCGCCAGCAGCTTTCCGGGGGCTGACATTCAGTACTTC
d_gene: -; abundance: many; j_gene: TRBJ1-2; v_gene: TRBV20-1; CDR3aa: CSADSGYTF; CDR3nt: TGCAGTGCTGATTCTGGCTACACCTTC
d_gene: TRBD1; abundance: many; j_gene: TRBJ1-2; v_gene: TRBV3-1; CDR3aa: CASSRRQGPRDYGYTF; CDR3nt: TGTGCCAGCAGCCGTCGACAGGGCCCCAGGGACTATGGCTACACCTTC
d_gene: TRBD1; abundance: many; j_gene: TRBJ2-3; v_gene: TRBV5-1; CDR3aa: CASSTGQDRTDTQYF; CDR3nt: TGCGCCAGCAGCACCGGACAGGACCGCACAGATACGCAGTATTTT
d_gene: TRBD2; abundance: many; j_gene: TRBJ2-5; v_gene: TRBV20-1; CDR3aa: CSARDQRGAQETQYF; CDR3nt: TGCAGTGCTAGAGATCAGCGGGGGGCACAAGAGACCCAGTACTTC
d_gene: -; abundance: many; j_gene: TRBJ1-1; v_gene: TRBV5-6; CDR3aa: CASSLNAVKNTEAFF; CDR3nt: TGTGCCAGCAGCTTGAATGCGGTCAAGAACACTGAAGCTTTCTTT
d_gene: -; abundance: many; j_gene: TRBJ1-2; v_gene: TRBV20-1; CDR3aa: CSARAVPLLNYGYTF; CDR3nt: TGCAGTGCTAGAGCAGTCCCTCTCCTAAACTATGGCTACACCTTC
d_gene: -; abundance: many; j_gene: TRBJ1-4; v_gene: TRBV20-1; CDR3aa: CSARDPPGNEKLFF; CDR3nt: TGCAGTGCTAGAGATCCGCCAGGGAATGAAAAACTGTTTTTT
d_gene: TRBD2; abundance: many; j_gene: TRBJ2-5; v_gene: TRBV2; CDR3aa: CASRRGSQETQYF; CDR3nt: TGTGCCAGCAGGCGGGGGAGCCAAGAGACCCAGTACTTC
d_gene: -; abundance: many; j_gene: TRBJ2-5; v_gene: TRBV19; CDR3aa: CATPTKETQYF; CDR3nt: TGTGCCACCCCAACGAAGGAGACCCAGTACTTC
d_gene: TRBD1; abundance: many; j_gene: TRBJ1-3; v_gene: TRBV7-8; CDR3aa: CASSVTGWAGNTIYF; CDR3nt: TGTGCCAGCAGCGTGACAGGGTGGGCTGGAAACACCATATATTTT
d_gene: TRBD1; abundance: many; j_gene: TRBJ1-1; v_gene: TRBV20-1; CDR3aa: CSAGRDSLNTEAFF; CDR3nt: TGCAGTGCCGGCCGGGACAGCCTAAACACTGAAGCTTTCTTT
d_gene: -; abundance: many; j_gene: TRBJ2-5; v_gene: TRBV12-3/TRBV12-4; CDR3aa: CASSFLRQETQYF; CDR3nt: TGTGCCAGCAGTTTTTTGCGGCAAGAGACCCAGTACTTC
d_gene: -; abundance: many; j_gene: TRBJ1-2; v_gene: TRBV5-6; CDR3aa: CASSDYRNPKRHHGYTF; CDR3nt: TGTGCCAGCAGCGACTACAGGAATCCAAAGCGGCACCATGGCTACACCTTC
d_gene: -; abundance: many; j_gene: TRBJ1-1; v_gene: TRBV7-3; CDR3aa: CASSQRGDTEAFF; CDR3nt: TGTGCCAGCAGCCAAAGGGGGGACACTGAAGCTTTCTTT
d_gene: -; abundance: many; j_gene: TRBJ2-7; v_gene: TRBV14; CDR3aa: CASSQWGYEQYF; CDR3nt: TGTGCCAGCAGCCAATGGGGCTACGAGCAGTACTTC
d_gene: -; abundance: many; j_gene: TRBJ2-7; v_gene: TRBV7-2; CDR3aa: CASSSFPYEQYF; CDR3nt: TGTGCCAGCAGCTCTTTCCCGTACGAGCAGTACTTC
d_gene: -; abundance: many; j_gene: TRBJ2-1; v_gene: TRBV29-1; CDR3aa: CSVERRLSYNEQFF; CDR3nt: TGCAGCGTTGAAAGGAGACTCTCCTACAATGAGCAGTTCTTC
d_gene: -; abundance: medium-sized; j_gene: TRBJ1-1; v_gene: TRBV30; CDR3aa: CAWSASTEAFF; CDR3nt: TGTGCCTGGAGCGCAAGTACTGAAGCTTTCTTT
d_gene: -; abundance: many; j_gene: TRBJ1-5; v_gene: TRBV27; CDR3aa: CASSLSVDSSQPQHF; CDR3nt: TGTGCCAGCAGTTTATCCGTCGACAGTAGTCAGCCCCAGCATTTT
d_gene: -; abundance: many; j_gene: TRBJ2-3; v_gene: TRBV9; CDR3aa: CASSVVGSITDTQYF; CDR3nt: TGTGCCAGCAGCGTAGTAGGCTCAATCACAGATACGCAGTATTTT
d_gene: -; abundance: many; j_gene: TRBJ2-3; v_gene: TRBV5-1; CDR3aa: CASSLRGGPDTQYF; CDR3nt: TGCGCCAGCAGCCTTAGAGGGGGGCCAGATACGCAGTATTTT
d_gene: TRBD1; abundance: many; j_gene: TRBJ2-7; v_gene: TRBV5-1; CDR3aa: CASSLRTGTGGGYEQYF; CDR3nt: TGCGCCAGCAGCTTGAGAACCGGGACAGGGGGTGGCTACGAGCAGTACTTC
d_gene: -; abundance: many; j_gene: TRBJ2-7; v_gene: TRBV7-2; CDR3aa: CASSPGVKADEQYF; CDR3nt: TGTGCCAGCAGCCCGGGGGTTAAGGCTGACGAGCAGTACTTC
d_gene: -; abundance: many; j_gene: TRBJ1-1; v_gene: TRBV20-1; CDR3aa: CLGTGNTEAFF; CDR3nt: TGCCTTGGCACAGGAAACACTGAAGCTTTCTTT
d_gene: TRBD2; abundance: many; j_gene: TRBJ2-7; v_gene: TRBV20-1; CDR3aa: CSAPHPGTSGRSSYEQYF; CDR3nt: TGCAGTGCTCCGCATCCCGGGACTAGCGGGAGAAGCTCCTACGAGCAGTACTTC
d_gene: -; abundance: many; j_gene: TRBJ1-1; v_gene: TRBV5-1; CDR3aa: CASSLWGAGTEAFF; CDR3nt: TGCGCCAGCTCGTTATGGGGGGCCGGCACTGAAGCTTTCTTT
d_gene: -; abundance: many; j_gene: TRBJ1-4; v_gene: TRBV5-6; CDR3aa: CASSLGDNEKLFF; CDR3nt: TGTGCCAGCAGCTTGGGCGATAATGAAAAACTGTTTTTT
d_gene: TRBD1; abundance: many; j_gene: TRBJ1-1; v_gene: TRBV18; CDR3aa: CASSPPGQGGTEAFF; CDR3nt: TGTGCCAGCTCACCACCGGGACAGGGGGGGACTGAAGCTTTCTTT
d_gene: TRBD2; abundance: many; j_gene: TRBJ2-2; v_gene: TRBV15; CDR3aa: CATSRASGAFFGELFF; CDR3nt: TGTGCCACCAGCAGGGCTAGCGGGGCCTTCTTCGGGGAGCTGTTTTTT
d_gene: -; abundance: many; j_gene: TRBJ2-3; v_gene: TRBV5-5; CDR3aa: CASYGGETSTDTQYF; CDR3nt: TGTGCCAGCTACGGGGGCGAGACTAGCACAGATACGCAGTATTTT
d_gene: TRBD1; abundance: many; j_gene: TRBJ1-1; v_gene: TRBV10-2; CDR3aa: CASIAPSGQPLARNTEAFF; CDR3nt: TGCGCCAGCATAGCCCCCTCGGGACAGCCCCTCGCGCGGAACACTGAAGCTTTCTTT
d_gene: -; abundance: many; j_gene: TRBJ1-1; v_gene: TRBV20-1; CDR3aa: CSAADMKAFF; CDR3nt: TGCAGTGCTGCAGACATGAAGGCTTTCTTT
d_gene: -; abundance: many; j_gene: TRBJ1-6; v_gene: TRBV19; CDR3aa: CASARGQQGPDNSPLHF; CDR3nt: TGTGCCAGTGCTCGGGGACAACAAGGACCCGATAATTCACCCCTCCACTTT
d_gene: -; abundance: -; j_gene: TRBJ2-1; v_gene: TRBV5-1; CDR3aa: CASSLNPEEQFF; CDR3nt: TGCGCCAGCAGCTTGAACCCCGAAGAGCAGTTCTTC
d_gene: TRBD1; abundance: many; j_gene: TRBJ2-7; v_gene: TRBV7-9; CDR3aa: CASSPRTGHTYEQYF; CDR3nt: TGTGCCAGCAGCCCTCGGACAGGTCATACCTACGAGCAGTACTTC
d_gene: -; abundance: many; j_gene: TRBJ2-5; v_gene: TRBV9; CDR3aa: CASSVRSSKETQYF; CDR3nt: TGTGCCAGCAGCGTACGCTCTAGTAAAGAGACCCAGTACTTC
d_gene: -; abundance: -; j_gene: TRBJ1-1; v_gene: TRBV5-8; CDR3aa: CASSLSRGSEAFF; CDR3nt: TGTGCCAGCAGCTTATCTAGGGGTAGCGAAGCTTTCTTT
d_gene: -; abundance: -; j_gene: TRBJ1-1; v_gene: TRBV12-5; CDR3aa: CASGTLSQGAFF; CDR3nt: TGTGCTAGTGGTACCCTTTCTCAGGGAGCTTTCTTT
d_gene: -; abundance: many; j_gene: TRBJ1-2; v_gene: TRBV7-9; CDR3aa: CASSLTGTANYGYTF; CDR3nt: TGTGCCAGCAGCTTAACAGGCACCGCGAACTATGGCTACACCTTC
d_gene: -; abundance: many; j_gene: TRBJ1-5; v_gene: TRBV20-1; CDR3aa: CSARGTALKEQPQHF; CDR3nt: TGCAGTGCTAGAGGGACAGCCTTGAAAGAGCAGCCCCAGCATTTT
d_gene: TRBD2; abundance: many; j_gene: TRBJ2-3; v_gene: TRBV7-9; CDR3aa: CASSRTAETSSTDTQYF; CDR3nt: TGTGCCAGCAGCCGGACGGCCGAGACTAGCAGCACAGATACGCAGTATTTT
d_gene: TRBD1; abundance: -; j_gene: TRBJ1-4; v_gene: TRBV20-1; CDR3aa: CSARDRTGYNEKLFF; CDR3nt: TGCAGTGCTAGAGACCGGACAGGCTATAATGAAAAACTGTTTTTT
d_gene: -; abundance: many; j_gene: TRBJ1-2; v_gene: TRBV5-1; CDR3aa: CASSLDREYYGYTF; CDR3nt: TGCGCCAGCAGCTTGGATCGGGAATACTATGGCTACACCTTC
d_gene: TRBD2; abundance: many; j_gene: TRBJ2-5; v_gene: TRBV7-2; CDR3aa: CASSSGLAGGPNVETQYF; CDR3nt: TGTGCCAGCAGCTCAGGACTAGCGGGGGGCCCTAACGTCGAGACCCAGTACTTC
d_gene: -; abundance: many; j_gene: TRBJ2-7; v_gene: TRBV6-5; CDR3aa: CASSYSMVGVSYEQYF; CDR3nt: TGTGCCAGCAGTTACTCGATGGTTGGAGTCTCCTACGAGCAGTACTTC
d_gene: -; abundance: many; j_gene: TRBJ2-4; v_gene: TRBV3-1; CDR3aa: CASSQVADGYIQYF; CDR3nt: TGTGCCAGCAGCCAAGTTGCGGACGGGTACATTCAGTACTTC
d_gene: -; abundance: many; j_gene: TRBJ2-5; v_gene: TRBV5-1; CDR3aa: CASSLGQETQYF; CDR3nt: TGCGCCAGCAGCTTAGGCCAAGAGACCCAGTACTTC
d_gene: TRBD1; abundance: many; j_gene: TRBJ1-5; v_gene: TRBV10-3; CDR3aa: CAIRQGNNQPQHF; CDR3nt: TGTGCCATCCGACAGGGCAACAATCAGCCCCAGCATTTT
d_gene: -; abundance: many; j_gene: TRBJ2-7; v_gene: TRBV20-1; CDR3aa: CSVLRGYEQYF; CDR3nt: TGCAGTGTCCTCCGGGGCTACGAGCAGTACTTC
d_gene: -; abundance: many; j_gene: TRBJ1-1; v_gene: TRBV3-1; CDR3aa: CASSQDFALAGAFF; CDR3nt: TGTGCCAGCAGCCAAGATTTTGCCCTGGCGGGAGCTTTCTTT
d_gene: TRBD1; abundance: many; j_gene: TRBJ1-2; v_gene: TRBV7-2; CDR3aa: CASSQPGQANYGYTF; CDR3nt: TGTGCCAGCAGCCAACCGGGACAGGCTAACTATGGCTACACCTTC
d_gene: TRBD2; abundance: many; j_gene: TRBJ2-7; v_gene: TRBV10-1; CDR3aa: CASSAASGTYEQYF; CDR3nt: TGCGCCAGCAGTGCGGCTAGCGGTACCTACGAGCAGTACTTC
d_gene: -; abundance: many; j_gene: TRBJ2-7; v_gene: TRBV20-1; CDR3aa: CSASLHYEQYF; CDR3nt: TGCAGTGCTAGCCTCCACTACGAGCAGTACTTC